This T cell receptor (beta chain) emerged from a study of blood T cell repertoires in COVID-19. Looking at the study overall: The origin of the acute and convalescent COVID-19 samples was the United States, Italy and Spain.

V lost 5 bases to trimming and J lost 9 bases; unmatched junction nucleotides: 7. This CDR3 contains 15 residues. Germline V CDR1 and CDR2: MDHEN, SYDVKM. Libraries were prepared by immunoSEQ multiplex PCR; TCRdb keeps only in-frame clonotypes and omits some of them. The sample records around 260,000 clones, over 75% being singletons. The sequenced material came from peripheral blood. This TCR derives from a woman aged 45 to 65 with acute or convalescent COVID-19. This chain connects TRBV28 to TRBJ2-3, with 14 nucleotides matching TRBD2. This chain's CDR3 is CASSPGLAGVETQYF. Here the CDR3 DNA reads TGTGCCAGCAGTCCGGGACTAGCGGGAGTGGAGACGCAGTATTTT. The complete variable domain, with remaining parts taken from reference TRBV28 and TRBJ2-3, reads DVKVTQSSRYLVKRTGEKVFLECVQDMDHENMFWYRQDPGLGLRLIYFSYDVKMKEKGDIPEGYSVSREKKERFSLILESASTNQTSMYLCASSPGLAGVETQYFGPGTRLTVL.